Listed below are T cell receptor beta chains from one sample, sequenced in a study of blood T cell repertoires in COVID-19. Assay: immunoSEQ multiplex PCR; the TCRdb copy retains only in-frame clones and omits some. There are about 140,000 clones in the sample; 79% occur only once, and 3% to 4.5% lies in the top ten. Sample: peripheral blood. The receptor source for this set is a man aged 55 to 69 with acute or convalescent COVID-19. The CDR3 runs from the conserved cysteine through the conserved F or W. A D gene is named only where the DNA matches it firmly. Size is omitted from some rows. Given values are once, few, many or a class for expanded clones.

j_call: TRBJ1-6
d_call: TRBD1
clone_size: NA
v_call: TRBV19
cdr3_aa: CASSTDREGSPLHF
cdr3_nt: TGTGCCAGTAGTACGGACAGGGAAGGCTCACCCCTCCACTTT

j_call: TRBJ2-1
d_call: TRBD2
clone_size: NA
v_call: TRBV29-1
cdr3_aa: CSGVSGRPTGEQFF
cdr3_nt: TGCAGCGGAGTTAGCGGGAGGCCTACAGGTGAGCAGTTCTTC

j_call: TRBJ2-5
d_call: TRBD1
clone_size: NA
v_call: TRBV28
cdr3_aa: CASSPGQEMETQYF
cdr3_nt: TGTGCCAGCAGCCCGGGACAGGAGATGGAGACCCAGTACTTC

j_call: TRBJ2-1
d_call: TRBD1
clone_size: few
v_call: TRBV6-6
cdr3_aa: CASSYDRGDEQFF
cdr3_nt: TGTGCCAGCAGTTACGACAGGGGAGATGAGCAGTTCTTC

j_call: TRBJ1-6
d_call: TRBD1
clone_size: NA
v_call: TRBV30
cdr3_aa: CAWSAGQVTFNSPLHF
cdr3_nt: TGTGCCTGGAGTGCAGGACAGGTCACCTTTAATTCACCCCTCCACTTT

j_call: TRBJ1-2
d_call: NA
clone_size: NA
v_call: TRBV18
cdr3_aa: CASSPPNAVPGHYGYTF
cdr3_nt: TGTGCCAGCTCACCACCGAATGCGGTGCCAGGGCACTATGGCTACACCTTC

j_call: TRBJ2-7
d_call: TRBD1
clone_size: NA
v_call: TRBV19
cdr3_aa: CASSPRQGRTYEQYF
cdr3_nt: TGTGCCAGTAGTCCGAGACAGGGGAGGACCTACGAGCAGTACTTC

j_call: TRBJ2-1
d_call: NA
clone_size: NA
v_call: TRBV5-1
cdr3_aa: CASSLVPDYNEQFF
cdr3_nt: TGCGCCAGCAGCTTGGTTCCAGATTACAATGAGCAGTTCTTC

j_call: TRBJ2-7
d_call: TRBD1
clone_size: few
v_call: TRBV7-3
cdr3_aa: CASSWDSSYEQYF
cdr3_nt: TGTGCCAGCAGCTGGGACAGCTCCTACGAGCAGTACTTC

j_call: TRBJ2-1
d_call: NA
clone_size: NA
v_call: TRBV6-1
cdr3_aa: CASSEESTRADEQFF
cdr3_nt: TGTGCCAGCAGTGAAGAGTCAACGAGGGCAGATGAGCAGTTCTTC

j_call: TRBJ2-1
d_call: TRBD2
clone_size: NA
v_call: TRBV5-1
cdr3_aa: CASSLAGSGSGNEQFF
cdr3_nt: TGCGCCAGCAGCTTGGCAGGGAGCGGGAGCGGAAATGAGCAGTTCTTC

j_call: TRBJ1-5
d_call: NA
clone_size: NA
v_call: TRBV28
cdr3_aa: CASSWTGLLLGDQPQHF
cdr3_nt: TGTGCCAGCAGTTGGACGGGACTGCTCCTTGGCGATCAGCCCCAGCATTTT

j_call: TRBJ1-1
d_call: TRBD1
clone_size: NA
v_call: TRBV9
cdr3_aa: CASSARQGAGTEAFF
cdr3_nt: TGTGCCAGCAGCGCCCGACAGGGGGCAGGCACTGAAGCTTTCTTT

j_call: TRBJ2-7
d_call: TRBD2
clone_size: NA
v_call: TRBV3-1/TRBV3-2
cdr3_aa: CASSLGTSGSPGEQYF
cdr3_nt: TGTGCCAGCAGCCTGGGGACTAGCGGGAGTCCGGGCGAGCAGTACTTC

j_call: TRBJ2-7
d_call: TRBD2
clone_size: NA
v_call: TRBV6-2/TRBV6-3
cdr3_aa: CASSAIAGVSEQYF
cdr3_nt: TGTGCCAGCAGTGCTATAGCGGGAGTGTCCGAGCAGTACTTC

j_call: TRBJ1-1
d_call: TRBD1
clone_size: NA
v_call: TRBV7-9
cdr3_aa: CASSPLTTGQENTEAFF
cdr3_nt: TGTGCCAGCAGCCCACTCACGACAGGGCAGGAGAACACTGAAGCTTTCTTT

j_call: TRBJ2-7
d_call: TRBD1
clone_size: NA
v_call: TRBV4-1
cdr3_aa: CASSQDGQGALEQYF
cdr3_nt: TGCGCCAGCAGCCAAGATGGACAGGGGGCCCTCGAGCAGTACTTC

j_call: TRBJ1-2
d_call: NA
clone_size: NA
v_call: TRBV27
cdr3_aa: CASSLSGRGNGYTF
cdr3_nt: TGTGCCAGCAGTTTATCAGGTCGAGGGAATGGCTACACCTTC

j_call: TRBJ1-4
d_call: TRBD1
clone_size: NA
v_call: TRBV18
cdr3_aa: CASSLRGRGEKLFF
cdr3_nt: TGTGCCAGCTCACTCAGGGGGCGAGGTGAAAAACTGTTTTTT

j_call: TRBJ2-1
d_call: TRBD2
clone_size: NA
v_call: TRBV11-1
cdr3_aa: CASSIIAGGYNEQFF
cdr3_nt: TGTGCCAGCAGCATTATCGCGGGAGGGTACAATGAGCAGTTCTTC

j_call: TRBJ2-7
d_call: NA
clone_size: NA
v_call: TRBV10-3
cdr3_aa: CAISEGGPYLGQYF
cdr3_nt: TGTGCCATCAGTGAAGGCGGGCCCTACTTAGGGCAGTACTTC

j_call: TRBJ1-5
d_call: NA
clone_size: NA
v_call: TRBV28
cdr3_aa: CASSLSVTGIRNQPQHF
cdr3_nt: TGTGCCAGCAGTTTATCCGTAACAGGGATTCGCAATCAGCCCCAGCATTTT

j_call: TRBJ1-4
d_call: NA
clone_size: NA
v_call: TRBV12-3/TRBV12-4
cdr3_aa: CASSFMGGEKLFF
cdr3_nt: TGTGCCAGCAGTTTCATGGGGGGAGAAAAACTGTTTTTT

j_call: TRBJ1-4
d_call: TRBD1
clone_size: NA
v_call: TRBV5-3
cdr3_aa: CARSSDRVKGEKLFF
cdr3_nt: TGTGCCAGAAGCTCCGACAGGGTCAAAGGCGAAAAACTGTTTTTT

j_call: TRBJ1-4
d_call: NA
clone_size: NA
v_call: TRBV30
cdr3_aa: CAWLANEKLFF
cdr3_nt: TGTGCCTGGTTAGCTAATGAAAAACTGTTTTTT

j_call: TRBJ1-5
d_call: NA
clone_size: few
v_call: TRBV5-1
cdr3_aa: CASSLDGVGQPQHF
cdr3_nt: TGCGCCAGCAGCTTGGACGGGGTGGGTCAGCCCCAGCATTTT

j_call: TRBJ1-4
d_call: TRBD1
clone_size: NA
v_call: TRBV6-6
cdr3_aa: CASSFGDRRVGEKLFF
cdr3_nt: TGTGCCAGCAGTTTCGGGGACAGGCGAGTCGGTGAAAAACTGTTTTTT